These 32 T cell receptor beta chains came from one sample sequenced in a study of post-analysis software for immune sequencing data. Study-wide findings and caveats: Patients carried a few TRBV segments more frequently than controls did, and TRBV5-6, TRBV5-1 and TRBV20-1 were among them.

Their cognate antigens are unknown. Unique molecular identifiers were present in the TCR beta cDNA libraries. A single record per CDR3 protein comes from TCRdb applying MiXCR to the PCR reads. The sample records about half a million distinct CDR3 sequences, 34% being singletons. Sequencing used blood. Source of these receptors: a girl aged 2-17 years with multiple sclerosis.

This clonotype was counted a few times. The chain combines TRBV5-1 with TRBJ2-3; 9 bases match TRBD2. The germline gives CDR1 SGHRS, CDR2 YFSETQ. This CDR3 contains 16 residues. The V and J ends lost 4 bases and 9 bases, in that order; junction bases with no gene match: 15. The CDR3 reads CASSLLAGAPKGTQYF. DNA of the CDR3: TGCGCCAGCAGCCTATTAGCGGGGGCCCCGAAAGGGACGCAGTATTTT.

In this sample, this clonotype turned up a few times. The J gene is TRBJ2-1, the V gene TRBV5-6; D call uncertain. Germline CDR1 reads SGHDT; CDR2 reads YYEEEE. The CDR3 length is 11 residues. The germline V and J ends were trimmed by 2 bases and 9 bases, with 6 bases remaining between them. The CDR3 DNA reads TGTGCCAGCAGCTTATTTAGTGAGCAGTTCTTC. As protein: CASSLFSEQFF. The full variable domain, in which reference TRBV5-6 and TRBJ2-1 provide the parts outside the CDR3, is DAGVTQSPTHLIKTRGQQVTLRCSPKSGHDTVSWYQQALGQGPQFIFQYYEEEERQRGNFPDRFSGHQFPNYSSELNVNALLLGDSALYLCASSLFSEQFFGPGTRLTVL.

This clonotype occurred a few times. This rearrangement joins TRBV6-1 to TRBJ2-7; the D gene is possibly TRBD1 (6 bases). This CDR3 spans 14 amino acids. The V end lost 7 bases, the J end lost 3 bases, and 16 bases lay between the germline ends. Germline CDR1 and CDR2: MNHNS and SASEGT. Here the CDR3 DNA reads TGTGCCAGCAACAGGGACGGTAGAGACTACGAGCAGTACTTC. Translated: CASNRDGRDYEQYF.

Comment on this clonotype: A junction boundary mismatches the germline segment, possibly from a read error. This chain connects TRBV7-2 to TRBJ2-1, with a possible D match to TRBD1 (6 bases). Germline assignment: CDR1 SGHTA and CDR2 FQGNSA. This CDR3 is 16 amino acids long. CDR3 nucleotides: TGTGTCAGCAGCCTTTACAGGGAAGATGTCTACAATGAGCAGTTCTTC. It is translated as CVSSLYREDVYNEQFF.

This clonotype was counted between two and nine times. CDR3 sequence reads: CASSQGAGATDTQYF. In DNA form, the CDR3 reads TGCGCCAGCAGCCAAGGGGCGGGAGCCACAGATACGCAGTATTTT. The chain recombines TRBV4-1 with TRBJ2-3, with TRBD2 identical over 7 bases. This CDR3 comprises 15 residues. Germline V gene sequence: CDR1 MGHRA, CDR2 YSYEKL. V lost 1 base, J lost 2 bases, and 3 bases stayed unmatched.

This rearrangement joins TRBV4-1 to TRBJ1-5; maybe TRBD1 (5 bases). Trimming pared 1 base from V and 8 bases from J, leaving 6 bases between. The CDR3 contains 12 residues. Germline V gene data show CDR1 as MGHRA and CDR2 as YSYEKL. For the CDR3, the DNA is TGCGCCAGCAGCCAAGTAGGGGAGCCCCAGCATTTT. Protein: CASSQVGEPQHF.

There are a few counts of this clonotype. This chain uses TRBV29-1 with TRBJ1-1, with D perhaps matching TRBD1 (6 bases). Germline lookup yields CDR1 SQVTM and CDR2 ANQGSEA. The CDR3 totals 11 residues. The germline V and J ends were trimmed by 7 bases and 1 base, with 7 bases remaining between them. CDR3: CSADRNTEAFF. As DNA, the CDR3 is TGCAGCGCGGACAGGAACACTGAAGCTTTCTTT.

The chain joins TRBV7-6 to TRBJ1-1; D possibly corresponds to TRBD1 (5 bases). The CDR3 runs 13 residues. V dropped 5 bases and J dropped 4 bases, with 11 bases sitting between them. Germline-derived CDR1 and CDR2 are SGHVS and FNYEAQ. The CDR3 coding sequence is TGTGCCAGCAGCCGGATCGGGGGCACTGAAGCTTTCTTT. This gives the protein CASSRIGGTEAFF.

CDR3 in DNA: TGTGCCATCAGTGACTGGACAGGGGGCTCGTACGAGCAGTACTTC. Protein: CAISDWTGGSYEQYF. This rearrangement joins TRBV10-3 to TRBJ2-7; the match to TRBD1 covers 11 bases. The CDR3 consists of 15 residues. Germline CDR1 reads ENHRY; CDR2 reads SYGVKD. The trim removed 3 bases at V and 4 bases at J, leaving 5 bases unmatched.

This clonotype was recorded many times. V and J are TRBV20-1 and TRBJ2-5; 10 bases match TRBD1. Trimming removed 2 bases from V and 5 bases from J; junction bases left unmatched: 5. Germline CDR1 DFQATT, CDR2 SNEGSKA (reference sequence). The CDR3 is 14 amino acids. CDR3 amino acids: CSARHDRGPETQYF. The CDR3 nucleotides read TGCAGTGCTAGACACGACAGGGGGCCCGAGACCCAGTACTTC.

V and J are TRBV14 and TRBJ2-7; 12 positions agree with TRBD1. Germline CDR1 reads SGHDN; CDR2 reads FVKESK. The CDR3 is 16 amino acids. V dropped 3 bases and J dropped 5; count of bases not matched to a gene: 8. The DNA of the CDR3 is TGTGCCAGCAGCCATTTCGGGACAGGGGGCTTCGACGAGCAGTACTTC. Protein: CASSHFGTGGFDEQYF.

This clonotype has at least ten counts. The chain carries TRBV5-1 and TRBJ2-7, with D possibly being TRBD1 (5 bases). V shed 4 bases and J shed 1 base, with 12 bases lying between them. This CDR3 has 14 amino acids. The germline gives CDR1 SGHRS, CDR2 YFSETQ. For the CDR3, the DNA is TGCGCCAGCAGCCCGGATCACAGGTCCTACGAGCAGTACTTC. This codes for CASSPDHRSYEQYF.

The chain employs TRBV4-1 and TRBJ2-1; 10 nucleotides line up with TRBD2. Trimming removed 1 base from V and 5 bases from J; junction bases left unmatched: 8. The CDR3 is 17 residues long. Germline CDR1 and CDR2: MGHRA and YSYEKL. CDR3 sequence (DNA): TGCGCCAGCAGCCAAGGACGTGCTAGCGGGGGAAACAATGAGCAGTTCTTC. Translating gives CASSQGRASGGNNEQFF.

A few counts support this clonotype. The V call is TRBV6-1, the J call TRBJ1-3, with a possible D match to TRBD1 (5 bases). The CDR3 runs to 17 residues. Trimming removed 0 bases at V and 4 bases at J, with 16 bases between. Germline V gives CDR1 MNHNS, CDR2 SASEGT. CDR3 DNA: TGTGCCAGCAGTGAAGCGGGGACCATTTTAGCCGGAAACACCATATATTTT. Protein sequence: CASSEAGTILAGNTIYF.

This chain links TRBV5-1 with TRBJ1-3, with TRBD1 matching 7 bases. Germline trimming cut 3 bases from V and 0 bases from J; bases unmatched to any gene: 6. This CDR3 contains 16 residues. The germline CDR1 and CDR2 sequences are SGHRS and YFSETQ. In DNA, the CDR3 is TGCGCCAGCAGCTCAGGGGGTTCAAACTCTGGAAACACCATATATTTT. Translation gives CASSSGGSNSGNTIYF. The full variable domain, its missing parts supplied by reference TRBV5-1 and TRBJ1-3, is KAGVTQTPRYLIKTRGQQVTLSCSPISGHRSVSWYQQTPGQGLQFLFEYFSETQRNKGNFPGRFSGRQFSNSRSEMNVSTLELGDSALYLCASSSGGSNSGNTIYFGEGSWLTVV.

This clonotype was recorded a few times. The V gene is TRBV7-3, the J gene TRBJ2-3; D may be TRBD1 (5 bases). The germline V and J ends were trimmed by 5 bases and 0 bases, with 9 bases remaining between them. Per the germline V gene, CDR1 is SGHTA and CDR2 is FQGTGA. The CDR3 sequence is 14 residues long. The CDR3 bases are TGTGCCAGCAGCGTAGGGGTGAGCACAGATACGCAGTATTTT. Encoded protein: CASSVGVSTDTQYF.

The genes are TRBV10-3 and TRBJ2-1, with TRBD2 identical over 10 bases. The CDR3 contains 15 residues. Losses at the gene ends were 8 bases for V and 0 bases for J; bases not matched to a gene: 4. CDR1 is ENHRY, CDR2 SYGVKD, per germline. The CDR3 protein is CAIASSGGSYNEQFF. The CDR3, as DNA: TGTGCCATCGCATCTAGCGGGGGCTCCTACAATGAGCAGTTCTTC.

This clonotype was seen a single time. The chain is built from TRBV28 and TRBJ2-3; tentative D call: TRBD1 (6 bases). The CDR3 covers 15 residues. Trimming pared 6 bases from V and 5 bases from J, leaving 18 bases between. From germline, CDR1 is MDHEN and CDR2 SYDVKM. CDR3 loop: CASSNLRQDVDTQYF. CDR3 DNA: TGTGCCAGCAGCAACCTCAGACAGGACGTAGATACGCAGTATTTT.

This chain connects TRBV6-1 to TRBJ2-3; D possibly uses TRBD1 or TRBD2 (5 bases each). Germline CDR1 reads MNHNS; CDR2 reads SASEGT. Trimming took off 6 bases at V and 0 bases at J, with 19 bases between the two ends. The CDR3 is 17 residues long. Here the CDR3 reads CASSSWSRDLSTDTQYF. Written as DNA, the CDR3 is TGTGCCAGCAGCTCCTGGTCCCGGGACCTAAGCACAGATACGCAGTATTTT.

This clonotype showed up just a few times. The chain combines TRBV9 with TRBJ2-5; 13 bases align to TRBD2. V was clipped by 0 bases and J by 3 bases; unmatched bases: 8. CDR1 is SGDLS, CDR2 YYNGEE, per germline. This CDR3 has 18 amino acids. The CDR3 bases are TGTGCCAGCAGCGTAGGAGGTACTAGCGGGGGGGCCGAAGAGACCCAGTACTTC. The encoded protein is CASSVGGTSGGAEETQYF.

The V gene is TRBV5-5, the J gene TRBJ1-1, with 8 nucleotides matching TRBD1. The junction had 11 bases not matched to a gene; V was cut back by 0 bases and J by 4 bases. In germline, CDR1 is SGHKS, CDR2 YYEKEE (reference sequence). The CDR3 is 17 residues long. CDR3 nucleotide sequence: TGTGCCAGCAGCTTGGATCGGACAGGGTATCGGGCCACTGAAGCTTTCTTT. Residues: CASSLDRTGYRATEAFF. The whole variable domain, filled in from reference TRBV5-5 and TRBJ1-1, reads DAGVTQSPTHLIKTRGQQVTLRCSPISGHKSVSWYQQVLGQGPQFIFQYYEKEERGRGNFPDRFSARQFPNYSSELNVNALLLGDSALYLCASSLDRTGYRATEAFFGQGTRLTVV.

CDR3 DNA sequence: TGTGCCAGCAGCGAGACTTGGCATGAGCAGTTCTTC. Translation: CASSETWHEQFF. The chain is built from TRBV7-9 and TRBJ2-1; D gene ambiguous. Trimming left V 5 bases short and J 8 bases short, with 10 bases between. CDR1 SEHNR and CDR2 FQNEAQ come from the germline V gene (reference sequence). The CDR3 spans 12 residues.

V and J are TRBV28 and TRBJ2-5; 8 bases fit TRBD2. This CDR3 has 16 residues. Per germline, CDR1 MDHEN and CDR2 SYDVKM. Trimming removed 4 bases from V and 4 bases from J; junction bases left unmatched: 11. CDR3 nucleotides: TGTGCCAGCAGTTGTTATAGCGGGGCCCTCCTAGAGACCCAGTACTTC. It is translated as CASSCYSGALLETQYF. The full variable domain, in which reference TRBV28 and TRBJ2-5 provide the parts outside the CDR3, is DVKVTQSSRYLVKRTGEKVFLECVQDMDHENMFWYRQDPGLGLRLIYFSYDVKMKEKGDIPEGYSVSREKKERFSLILESASTNQTSMYLCASSCYSGALLETQYFGPGTRLLVL.

CDR3 in DNA: TGTGCCAGCAGCGTCTTCCCCAGGACTCAATATGGCTACACCTTC. This translates into CASSVFPRTQYGYTF. V usage is TRBV9 and J usage is TRBJ1-2, with unresolved D. Germline CDR1 is SGDLS and CDR2 is YYNGEE. V was shortened by 2 bases and J by 5 bases, with 16 bases between the two germline ends. The length of the CDR3 is 15 residues.

The gene calls are TRBV20-1 and TRBJ1-2; 11 bases match TRBD1. The CDR3 totals 17 residues. Per the germline V gene, CDR1 is DFQATT and CDR2 is SNEGSKA (reference sequence). J gave up 2 bases and V 2 bases, and 10 bases lay outside the gene matches. For the CDR3, the DNA is TGCAGTGCTAGACCTGGACAGGGGGCAAGGGGGAACTATGGCTACACCTTC. Translating it yields CSARPGQGARGNYGYTF.

The chain is built from TRBV20-1 and TRBJ1-6; D is unresolved. The germline gives CDR1 DFQATT, CDR2 SNEGSKA (reference sequence). The CDR3 sequence is 14 residues long. V lost 6 bases to trimming and J lost 7 bases, with 16 bases between them. CDR3 sequence reads: CSADSRGPNSPLHF. In nucleotides, the CDR3 is TGCAGTGCCGATAGCCGGGGTCCGAATTCACCCCTCCACTTT.

The V and J genes are TRBV6-5 and TRBJ1-1, with no clear D. CDR3 size: 15 residues. Germline-derived CDR1 and CDR2 are MNHEY and SVGAGI. V lost 0 bases, J lost 1 base, and 9 bases lay in between. The CDR3 reads CASSYSSSANTEAFF. The CDR3 nucleotides are TGTGCCAGCAGTTACTCGTCCTCGGCGAACACTGAAGCTTTCTTT.

V gene TRBV2 combines with J gene TRBJ1-1, with D hard to call. Germline CDR1 reads SNHLY; CDR2 reads FYNNEI. V was shortened by 8 bases and J by 0 bases, with 7 bases between the two germline ends. CDR3 length equals 12 residues. In DNA, the CDR3 is TGTGCCAGCCGTCCGCTGAACACTGAAGCTTTCTTT. This encodes CASRPLNTEAFF.

This chain links TRBV20-1 with TRBJ1-2, with TRBD1 matching 7 bases. This CDR3 spans 13 amino acids. The germline CDR1 and CDR2 sequences are DFQATT and SNEGSKA (reference sequence). CDR3 sequence: CRVIRGRDYGYTF. CDR3 coding DNA: TGCAGGGTGATAAGGGGGCGCGACTATGGCTACACCTTC.

J is TRBJ2-3 and V is TRBV11-1; D is possibly TRBD2 (5 bases). The CDR3 totals 14 residues. V lost 1 base to trimming and J lost 5 bases, with 10 bases between them. The germline gives CDR1 SGHAT, CDR2 FQDESV (reference sequence). The CDR3 DNA is TGTGCCAGCAGCTTAGGGATGGAGGAAGATACGCAGTATTTT. Translation: CASSLGMEEDTQYF.

The gene calls are TRBV5-6 and TRBJ2-1; 10 bases match TRBD2. V trimming: 2 bases; J trimming: 3 bases; junction bases outside the gene matches: 5. The CDR3 contains 16 residues. Germline CDR1 is SGHDT and CDR2 is YYEEEE. CDR3 nucleotides: TGTGCCAGCAGCTTCACTAGCGGGGTCTACTACAATGAGCAGTTCTTC. This translates into CASSFTSGVYYNEQFF.

The rearrangement uses TRBV7-9 and TRBJ1-2; 9 bases align to TRBD1. V was pared by 5 bases and J by 6 bases, with 10 bases of the junction left unmatched. The CDR3 is 15 amino acids. Per germline, CDR1 SEHNR and CDR2 FQNEAQ (reference sequence). CDR3 bases: TGTGCCAGCAGCCACTTGGGACAGGGCTGGGATGGCTACACCTTC. This translates into CASSHLGQGWDGYTF.